These 18 T cell receptor beta chains originate from one sample sequenced in a study of Ad26.COV2.S vaccination and SARS-CoV-2 variants (dated by TCRdb to the early 2020s). Preparation of the library involved the immunoSEQ multiplex PCR assay. Entries here come from immuneACCESS through TCRdb and include only in-frame sequences with V and J called. Some clones fail to appear in such tables; in the studies checked, an unresolved V gene covers under half of the shortfall, and the cause of the remainder is unknown. The table for this sample lists about 400,000 clones; 92% of them were counted only once. Of the sample, 1.5% to 2% is held by the ten largest clones. In light of the paper, this sample's treatment or condition label describes: roughly 19 received Ad26.COV2.S at low or high dose, single or two shots; 5 received placebo; per-sample allocation not given. For vaccine and placebo recipients, the sequenced repertoires came from samples collected on day 63 after the first injection.

The sample consisted of peripheral blood, taken in a trial of Ad26.COV2.S vaccine versus placebo. These receptors originate from a person aged 18-65 years who received the Ad26.COV2.S COVID-19 vaccine or a placebo.

The gene calls are TRBV19 and TRBJ2-7, with 12 positions matching TRBD2. Trimming took 9 bases from V and 1 from J; bases not matched to a gene: 13. The CDR3 contains 17 residues. Per germline, CDR1 LNHDA and CDR2 SQIVND (reference sequence). This chain's CDR3 is CASKRTSGALGSYEQYF. CDR3 in DNA: TGTGCCAGCAAAAGGACTAGCGGGGCCCTCGGGTCCTACGAGCAGTACTTC.

The chain links TRBV3-1 (or the pseudogene TRBV3-2) to TRBJ2-1; 10 nucleotides match TRBD2. The CDR3 extends over 16 amino acids. The germline gives CDR1 LGHDT, CDR2 YNNKEL (reference sequence). Trimming took 3 bases from V and 3 from J; bases not matched to a gene: 5. The CDR3 DNA follows: TGTGCCAGCAGCCAGCTAGCGGGGGCGATCTACAATGAGCAGTTCTTC. Translation gives CASSQLAGAIYNEQFF.

The gene calls are TRBV7-8 and TRBJ2-3; D might be TRBD1 or TRBD2, each matching 6 bases. Germline V gene data show CDR1 as SGHVS and CDR2 as FQNEAQ. The CDR3 totals 14 residues. The V gene lost 2 bases and the J gene lost 3 bases, with 9 bases spanning the gap. In DNA, the CDR3 is TGTGCCAGCAGCTTACGAGGGGGGACAGATACGCAGTATTTT. Protein product: CASSLRGGTDTQYF.

This chain connects TRBV4-3 to TRBJ1-2; no firm D call. Germline V gene sequence: CDR1 LGHNA, CDR2 YSLEER. The CDR3 consists of 16 residues. V lost 1 base and J lost 8, with 20 bases in between. DNA of the CDR3: TGCGCCAGCAGCCAAGGCCCCCGTCGGAACCCGGGGGGCTACACCTTC. Encoded protein: CASSQGPRRNPGGYTF.

The rearrangement links TRBV14 to TRBJ2-5, with TRBD1 matching over 9 bases. The CDR3 has 18 residues. V lost 3 bases to trimming and J lost 0 bases; unmatched junction nucleotides: 11. The germline V gene has CDR1 SGHDN and CDR2 FVKESK. CDR3 protein: CASSHFPRDRAYQETQYF. CDR3 DNA sequence: TGTGCCAGCAGCCATTTCCCCCGGGACAGGGCATACCAAGAGACCCAGTACTTC.

V and J are TRBV7-9 and TRBJ1-1; TRBD1 might be the D (6 bases). The V end lost 3 bases, the J end lost 7 bases, and 12 bases lay between the germline ends. This CDR3 contains 13 residues. The germline CDR1 and CDR2 sequences are SEHNR and FQNEAQ (reference sequence). CDR3 nucleotides: TGTGCCAGCAGCTTCCGGGACACGAGTGAAGCTTTCTTT. This translates into CASSFRDTSEAFF. Full variable domain (missing parts from reference TRBV7-9 and TRBJ1-1): DTGVSQNPRHKITKRGQNVTFRCDPISEHNRLYWYRQTLGQGPEFLTYFQNEAQLEKSRLLSDRFSAERPKGSFSTLEIQRTEQGDSAMYLCASSFRDTSEAFFGQGTRLTVV.

J is TRBJ2-7 and V is TRBV4-3; D might be TRBD1 (6 bases). The germline CDR1 and CDR2 sequences are LGHNA and YSLEER. There are 15 residues in the CDR3. The V end lost 1 base, the J end lost 3 bases, and 13 bases lay between the germline ends. This CDR3 is CASSQGPGAGYEQYF. DNA for the CDR3: TGCGCCAGCAGCCAAGGTCCAGGGGCCGGCTACGAGCAGTACTTC.

This clone was picked up one time. The rearrangement uses TRBV3-1 (or the pseudogene TRBV3-2) and TRBJ1-5; D may be TRBD1 (6 bases). The CDR3 runs 13 residues. Germline CDR1 LGHDT, CDR2 YNNKEL (reference sequence). V lost 8 bases and J lost 4, with 12 bases in between. CDR3 region: CASGFTGNQPQHF. For the CDR3, the DNA is TGTGCCAGCGGTTTTACAGGGAATCAGCCCCAGCATTTT.

This clone was counted a single time. CDR3 sequence: CASSTGTGGMSRNTEAFF. CDR3 DNA sequence: TGTGCCAGTAGTACCGGGACAGGGGGGATGTCAAGGAACACTGAAGCTTTCTTT. The rearrangement uses TRBV19 and TRBJ1-1, with 11 bases matching TRBD1. The CDR3 covers 18 residues. Trimming took 4 bases from V and 1 from J; bases not matched to a gene: 11. The germline gives CDR1 LNHDA, CDR2 SQIVND (reference sequence).

This clone was detected only once. The rearrangement joins TRBV18 to TRBJ2-3; 12 nucleotides agree with TRBD2. The CDR3 is 17 residues long. CDR1 is KGHSH, CDR2 LQKENI, per germline. V trimming: 5 bases; J trimming: 2 bases; junction bases outside the gene matches: 8. CDR3 residues: CASSGIRLAGVTDTQYF. CDR3 nucleotide sequence: TGTGCCAGCTCAGGAATAAGACTAGCGGGGGTCACAGATACGCAGTATTTT. The full variable domain, completed using reference TRBV18 and TRBJ2-3, is NAGVMQNPRHLVRRRGQEARLRCSPMKGHSHVYWYRQLPEEGLKFMVYLQKENIIDESGMPKERFSAEFPKEGPSILRIQQVVRGDSAAYFCASSGIRLAGVTDTQYFGPGTRLTVL.

This clone was observed a single time. This chain connects TRBV18 to TRBJ2-5; tentative D call: TRBD1 (5 bases). Germline V lookup: CDR1 KGHSH, CDR2 LQKENI. This CDR3 is 13 amino acids long. Trimming took 6 bases from V and 2 from J, leaving 10 bases between them. The CDR3 DNA reads TGTGCCAGCTCCCTACACAGGCAAGAGACCCAGTACTTC. Translated, it gives CASSLHRQETQYF.

On this clone itself: The same CDR3 arises from other DNA sequences in this sample as well. The chain joins TRBV28 to TRBJ2-7; D might be TRBD1 or TRBD2, each matching 5 bases. CDR3 length: 14 amino acids. Per germline, CDR1 MDHEN and CDR2 SYDVKM. V shed 5 bases and J shed 2 bases, with 13 bases lying between them. Here the CDR3 reads CASSPSGTAYEQYF. CDR3 DNA: TGTGCCAGCAGTCCCTCTGGGACGGCCTACGAGCAGTACTTC. Filled out from reference TRBV28 and TRBJ2-7, the complete variable domain reads DVKVTQSSRYLVKRTGEKVFLECVQDMDHENMFWYRQDPGLGLRLIYFSYDVKMKEKGDIPEGYSVSREKKERFSLILESASTNQTSMYLCASSPSGTAYEQYFGPGTRLTVT.

V is TRBV2 and J is TRBJ2-2, with D perhaps matching TRBD1 (6 bases). Germline V CDR1 and CDR2: SNHLY, FYNNEI. The CDR3 covers 14 residues. Between the trimmed V and J ends, which lost 4 bases and 2 bases, there was a span of 8 bases. CDR3 nucleotide sequence: TGTGCCAGCAGTGTGGACAGAAACACCGGGGAGCTGTTTTTT. The encoded protein is CASSVDRNTGELFF.

The V gene is TRBV3-1 (or the pseudogene TRBV3-2), the J gene TRBJ1-5; TRBD1 might be the D (5 bases). The CDR3 loop spans 14 amino acids. Trimming took 1 base from V and 10 from J, leaving 14 bases between them. Germline V CDR1 and CDR2: LGHDT, YNNKEL (reference sequence). Written as DNA, the CDR3 is TGTGCCAGCAGCCAAGTTCGGGACGGCATACCCCAGCATTTT. Encoded protein: CASSQVRDGIPQHF.

The J gene is TRBJ2-7, the V gene TRBV30; 10 nucleotides line up with TRBD2. The CDR3 runs 15 residues. CDR1 and CDR2 (germline): GTSNPN, SVGIG (reference sequence). Trimming at V came to 0 bases and at J to 5 bases, leaving 7 bases not matched to a gene. Written as DNA, the CDR3 is TGTGCCTGGAGTGTACCCGGGACTAGCGAAAACGAGCAGTACTTC. Translated, it gives CAWSVPGTSENEQYF.

The genes are TRBV4-2 and TRBJ2-5; 7 nucleotides agree with TRBD1. The CDR3 contains 18 residues. V trimming: 0 bases; J trimming: 5 bases; junction bases outside the gene matches: 15. CDR1 and CDR2 (germline): LGHNA, YNFKEQ. The CDR3 sequence is CASSQDVWSTGVGETQYF. For the CDR3, the DNA is TGTGCCAGCAGCCAAGATGTGTGGTCCACAGGGGTAGGGGAGACCCAGTACTTC.

The chain joins TRBV7-8 to TRBJ1-4; possibly TRBD1 for D (5 bases). Germline V gene lookup returns CDR1 SGHVS and CDR2 FQNEAQ. The CDR3 is made up of 16 amino acids. V gave up 3 bases and J gave up 8 bases, with 19 bases separating them. The CDR3 here is CASSFRGTTLGEKLFF. CDR3 sequence (DNA): TGTGCCAGCAGCTTCCGGGGGACTACGTTAGGGGAAAAACTGTTTTTT.

This clone occurred once. The CDR3 nucleotides are TGTGCCAGCTCACAAGTCAGCAGGGGCCACACAGATACGCAGTATTTT. Translating gives CASSQVSRGHTDTQYF. V usage is TRBV18 and J usage is TRBJ2-3, with D tentatively TRBD1 (6 bases). This CDR3 is built from 16 residues. Germline CDR1 and CDR2: KGHSH and LQKENI. The V end lost 4 bases, the J end lost 2 bases, and 16 bases lay between the germline ends. The full variable domain, its missing parts supplied by reference TRBV18 and TRBJ2-3, is NAGVMQNPRHLVRRRGQEARLRCSPMKGHSHVYWYRQLPEEGLKFMVYLQKENIIDESGMPKERFSAEFPKEGPSILRIQQVVRGDSAAYFCASSQVSRGHTDTQYFGPGTRLTVL.